This TCR beta chain was sequenced for a study of cytomegalovirus exposure and HLA in healthy donors. Whole-study findings and limits: Reported findings show TCR beta sequences accurately forecast HLA-A and HLA-B alleles in most subjects. A later analysis by the authors found several of the most significant clusters apparently linked to common viral pathogens. Rarity marked most TCR sequences, yet some public TCRs occurred in many donors. A few CMV-associated chains proved CMV antigen-specific in vitro.

Comment on this clone: Its antigen is unidentified.

This PCR relied on a set of 60 Vbeta primers and 13 Jbeta primers. Some clones are missing from TCRdb's copy, which holds only in-frame ones; the method was immunoSEQ multiplex PCR. The table lists over 130,000 clones, 88% of them singletons. Germline V lookup: CDR1 SNHLY, CDR2 FYNNEI. There are 12 residues in the CDR3. V dropped 7 bases and J dropped 3 bases, with 9 bases sitting between them. Sequencing was carried out using PBMCs. This sequence originates from a woman aged 40 to 55 in good health and CMV-seronegative. V usage is TRBV2 and J usage is TRBJ1-2; D might be TRBD1 (5 bases). The CDR3 coding sequence is TGTGCCAGCATCGGGGGAGACTATGGCTACACCTTC. This encodes CASIGGDYGYTF.